This entry lists 30 T cell receptor beta chains sequenced from one sample in a study of T cell changes during pregnancy in multiple sclerosis. Libraries were prepared by immunoSEQ multiplex PCR; TCRdb keeps only in-frame clonotypes and omits some of them. The sample shows roughly 100,000 clones, 90% to 95% of them seen only once. Sequenced here: peripheral blood, sampled after pregnancy. The source is a female donor with multiple sclerosis, enrolled in a pregnancy study.

This clone was detected a few times. The V call is TRBV7-6, the J call TRBJ2-2; 8 nucleotides match TRBD1. Germline trimming cut 4 bases from V and 3 bases from J; bases unmatched to any gene: 10. CDR3 length equals 17 residues. Germline CDR1 SGHVS, CDR2 FNYEAQ. Written as DNA, the CDR3 is TGTGCCAGCAGCTCGGGTCACACAGGGGGAGACACCGGGGAGCTGTTTTTT. Its protein product is CASSSGHTGGDTGELFF.

The rearrangement uses TRBV25-1 and TRBJ2-1; TRBD2 might be the D (6 bases). Germline V gene sequence: CDR1 MGHDK, CDR2 SYGVNS. V was clipped by 6 bases and J by 10 bases, with 16 bases between them. This CDR3 has 13 amino acids. The CDR3 reads CASSVGWRGEQFF. The CDR3 coding sequence is TGTGCCAGCAGCGTAGGGTGGCGGGGCGAGCAGTTCTTC.

The CDR3 DNA is TGTGCTAGTGGGACCTCCGGGTTCCAAGGCTACACCTTC. Amino acids: CASGTSGFQGYTF. V and J are TRBV12-5 and TRBJ1-2, with no clear D. Trimming took 6 bases from V and 8 from J, leaving 16 bases between them. The CDR3 is made up of 13 amino acids. In germline, CDR1 is LGHNT, CDR2 FRNRAP.

The chain employs TRBV27 and TRBJ1-2; 10 bases align to TRBD1. V was clipped by 0 bases and J by 5 bases; unmatched bases: 3. The CDR3 runs 15 residues. The V gene's germline CDR1 is MNHEY and CDR2 SMNVEV (reference sequence). This CDR3 reads CASSLSGTGVYGYTF. The CDR3 DNA sequence: TGTGCCAGCAGTTTATCGGGGACAGGGGTTTATGGCTACACCTTC.

This clone was seen a single time. CDR3 residues: CASSQDRGPKFYNEQFF. The CDR3 DNA reads as TGTGCCAGCAGCCAAGATCGCGGCCCAAAATTTTACAATGAGCAGTTCTTC. V usage is TRBV14 and J usage is TRBJ2-1, with D unclear. Trimming stripped 0 bases from V and 4 bases from J, with 16 bases between. Per the germline V gene, CDR1 is SGHDN and CDR2 is FVKESK. CDR3 length: 17 residues.

This chain links TRBV14 with TRBJ2-7; D is uncertain. In germline, CDR1 is SGHDN, CDR2 FVKESK. CDR3 size: 12 residues. The V end was cut by 4 bases, the J end by 0 bases, with 4 bases between. CDR3 coding DNA: TGTGCCAGCAGCCCAAACTCCTACGAGCAGTACTTC. Protein product: CASSPNSYEQYF.

The rearrangement joins TRBV2 to TRBJ1-1; TRBD1 is a possible D gene (5 bases). Germline assignment: CDR1 SNHLY and CDR2 FYNNEI. The V and J ends lost 8 bases and 7 bases respectively, with 11 bases between them. The CDR3 sequence is 11 residues long. CDR3 residues: CASFGGVEAFF. The DNA for the CDR3 is TGTGCCAGCTTCGGGGGTGTTGAAGCTTTCTTT.

This chain connects TRBV7-3 to TRBJ2-5, with 10 bases identical to TRBD2. The CDR3 spans 16 residues. Germline CDR1 is SGHTA and CDR2 is FQGTGA. With V trimmed by 0 bases and J by 0 bases, 1 base remained unmatched. CDR3 DNA sequence: TGTGCCAGCAGCTTAACTAGCGGGGGGAACCAAGAGACCCAGTACTTC. The encoded protein is CASSLTSGGNQETQYF.

The chain has TRBV11-2 and TRBJ1-1; D is ambiguous. The CDR3 has 13 residues. Trimming stripped 6 bases from V and 0 bases from J, with 8 bases between. Germline V lookup: CDR1 SGHAT, CDR2 FQNNGV. CDR3 coding DNA: TGTGCCAGCAGTGGACTTCTGAACACTGAAGCTTTCTTT. Amino acids: CASSGLLNTEAFF.

The chain has TRBV7-9 and TRBJ1-5; TRBD1 matches at 8 bases. From germline, CDR1 is SEHNR and CDR2 FQNEAQ (reference sequence). The CDR3 extends over 14 amino acids. Trimming took 5 bases from V and 6 from J; bases not matched to a gene: 6. In nucleotides, the CDR3 is TGTGCCAGCAGCAGTTCAGGGGGCATTCAGCCCCAGCATTTT. Its protein product is CASSSSGGIQPQHF.

The chain joins TRBV9 to TRBJ1-2, with D perhaps TRBD1 (5 bases). The germline V gene encodes CDR1 SGDLS and CDR2 YYNGEE. V lost 4 bases and J 4 bases, leaving 17 bases between the germline ends. CDR3 size: 15 residues. The CDR3 is CASSSPGEPLYGYTF. The CDR3 DNA reads TGTGCCAGCAGCTCCCCGGGGGAGCCCCTCTATGGCTACACCTTC. The variable domain in full, with the rest retrieved from reference TRBV9 and TRBJ1-2, is DSGVTQTPKHLITATGQRVTLRCSPRSGDLSVYWYQQSLDQGLQFLIQYYNGEERAKGNILERFSAQQFPDLHSELNLSSLELGDSALYFCASSSPGEPLYGYTFGSGTRLTVV.

The gene calls are TRBV29-1 and TRBJ2-5; D is possibly TRBD2 (6 bases). There are 13 residues in the CDR3. Germline CDR1 and CDR2: SQVTM and ANQGSEA. Between the trimmed V and J ends, which lost 3 bases and 7 bases, there was a span of 15 bases. The CDR3 is CSVDPGDTATQYF. DNA of the CDR3: TGCAGCGTTGACCCGGGAGATACGGCGACCCAGTACTTC.

This chain links TRBV4-1 with TRBJ2-7, with TRBD1 identical over 12 bases. The germline CDR1 and CDR2 sequences are MGHRA and YSYEKL. V lost 4 bases to trimming and J lost 2 bases; unmatched junction nucleotides: 3. The CDR3 covers 15 residues. CDR3 protein: CASSRGTGGTYEQYF. CDR3 DNA sequence: TGCGCCAGCAGCCGAGGGACAGGGGGCACCTACGAGCAGTACTTC.

This sequence joins TRBV5-1 and TRBJ1-3; 7 bases agree with TRBD1. V shed 0 bases, J shed 0 bases, and the junction held 6 bases outside the gene matches. CDR1 is SGHRS, CDR2 YFSETQ, per germline. CDR3 length: 17 amino acids. DNA for the CDR3: TGCGCCAGCAGCTTGGGGACAGGTCCTTACTCTGGAAACACCATATATTTT. Protein: CASSLGTGPYSGNTIYF.

This chain joins TRBV9 and TRBJ2-5; the D gene is possibly TRBD1 (6 bases). Looked up from germline, CDR1 is SGDLS and CDR2 is YYNGEE. V was shortened by 4 bases and J by 4 bases, with 17 bases between the two germline ends. The length of the CDR3 is 15 residues. Here the CDR3 DNA reads TGTGCCAGCAGCATGCCAGGGGCGGGTAGAGAGACCCAGTACTTC. Translated, it gives CASSMPGAGRETQYF.

The chain is built from TRBV30 and TRBJ2-1; TRBD1 might be the D (6 bases). Between the trimmed V and J ends, which lost 1 base and 6 bases, there was a span of 10 bases. Germline loops: CDR1 GTSNPN, CDR2 SVGIG (reference sequence). This CDR3 comprises 13 residues. Here the CDR3 DNA reads TGTGCCTGGAGTGGTCAGGGGTTCAATGAGCAGTTCTTC. This encodes CAWSGQGFNEQFF.

The rearrangement joins TRBV7-3 to TRBJ2-1; TRBD2 matches 9 bases. There are 16 residues in the CDR3. Germline assignment: CDR1 SGHTA and CDR2 FQGTGA. With V trimmed by 3 bases and J by 4 bases, 7 bases remained unmatched. As DNA, the CDR3 is TGTGCCAGCAGCTTGGATTTAGCGGGGGCATACAATGAGCAGTTCTTC. It specifies CASSLDLAGAYNEQFF.

This chain joins TRBV7-3 and TRBJ2-3; TRBD2 matches 7 bases. The CDR3 runs 16 residues. The V segment lost 2 bases and the J segment 0 bases; nucleotides outside the gene matches: 5. In germline, CDR1 is SGHTA, CDR2 FQGTGA. As DNA, the CDR3 is TGTGCCAGCAGCTTACTCGGGGGGTCGAGCACAGATACGCAGTATTTT. This encodes CASSLLGGSSTDTQYF.

The V call is TRBV6-1, the J call TRBJ2-1, with 11 bases fitting TRBD2. The CDR3 length is 17 residues. CDR1 MNHNS and CDR2 SASEGT come from the germline V gene. V shed 4 bases and J 2 bases; nucleotides not matched to a gene: 7. DNA of the CDR3: TGTGCCAGCAGTGCGGGGGGTAGCGGGGGGGCCTACAATGAGCAGTTCTTC. Residues: CASSAGGSGGAYNEQFF.

This chain joins TRBV6-5 and TRBJ2-1; TRBD2 agrees at 10 bases. V lost 6 bases and J lost 4; bases outside the gene matches: 6. Germline CDR1 and CDR2: MNHEY and SVGAGI. This CDR3 spans 15 amino acids. CDR3 nucleotides: TGTGCCAGCAGCTACACTAGCGGGGATTACAATGAGCAGTTCTTC. Translating gives CASSYTSGDYNEQFF.

This clone was observed once. J is TRBJ2-1 and V is TRBV19, with TRBD2 matching 7 bases. There are 12 residues in the CDR3. Germline V gene lookup returns CDR1 LNHDA and CDR2 SQIVND (reference sequence). V shed 2 bases, J shed 13 bases, and the junction held 5 bases outside the gene matches. The CDR3 reads CASSILAGEQFF. The CDR3 nucleotides are TGTGCCAGTAGTATACTTGCGGGGGAACAGTTCTTC.

This chain uses TRBV30 with TRBJ2-1, with D perhaps TRBD1 (6 bases). V shed 5 bases and J shed 9 bases, with 8 bases lying between them. Germline assignment: CDR1 GTSNPN and CDR2 SVGIG (reference sequence). This CDR3 is built from 10 residues. The CDR3 loop reads CAWGGPEQFF. As DNA, the CDR3 is TGTGCCTGGGGGGGCCCTGAGCAGTTCTTC.

V usage is TRBV2 and J usage is TRBJ1-5; a weak D match, TRBD1 (6 bases). V gave up 1 base and J gave up 6 bases, with 19 bases separating them. The length of the CDR3 is 17 residues. Germline V lookup: CDR1 SNHLY, CDR2 FYNNEI. The CDR3 DNA is TGTGCCAGCAGTGAAGAGACGGGCAGGGGCGGGGGTCAGCCCCAGCATTTT. Protein sequence: CASSEETGRGGGQPQHF.

The gene calls are TRBV5-4 and TRBJ2-1; D possibly corresponds to TRBD2 (5 bases). The CDR3 runs 13 residues. Germline loops: CDR1 SGHNT, CDR2 YYREEE (reference sequence). The germline V and J ends were trimmed by 0 bases and 8 bases, with 9 bases remaining between them. CDR3 bases: TGTGCCAGCAGCTTGGAAGCGGCGGATGAGCAGTTCTTC. The encoded protein is CASSLEAADEQFF.

J is TRBJ2-1 and V is TRBV5-6; D gene uncertain. The V end was cut by 1 base, the J end by 10 bases, with 9 bases between. Germline V gene data show CDR1 as SGHDT and CDR2 as YYEEEE. The CDR3 is 12 amino acids. The CDR3 nucleotides are TGTGCCAGCAGCTTGACCCGGGTAGAGCAGTTCTTC. Encoded protein: CASSLTRVEQFF. The full variable domain, its missing parts supplied by reference TRBV5-6 and TRBJ2-1, is DAGVTQSPTHLIKTRGQQVTLRCSPKSGHDTVSWYQQALGQGPQFIFQYYEEEERQRGNFPDRFSGHQFPNYSSELNVNALLLGDSALYLCASSLTRVEQFFGPGTRLTVL.

Only one count was recorded for this clone. The chain is built from TRBV6-1 and TRBJ2-7; D is uncertain. Germline V lookup: CDR1 MNHNS, CDR2 SASEGT. The CDR3 consists of 11 residues. Here the CDR3 DNA reads TGTTTCGGAGATCAGTCCTACGAGCAGTACTTC. This codes for CFGDQSYEQYF.

V is TRBV30 and J is TRBJ1-6; D is possibly TRBD1 (6 bases). With 4 bases removed from V and 5 bases from J, the gap between germline ends came to 9 bases. The CDR3 has 13 residues. Germline CDR1 and CDR2: GTSNPN and SVGIG (reference sequence). CDR3 sequence reads: CAWNAGDNSPLHF. The CDR3 region has the DNA TGTGCCTGGAACGCAGGGGATAATTCACCCCTCCACTTT.

V gene TRBV5-1 combines with J gene TRBJ2-5, with 11 bases identical to TRBD2. Germline V lookup: CDR1 SGHRS, CDR2 YFSETQ. J gave up 5 bases and V 2 bases, and 5 bases lay outside the gene matches. The CDR3 loop spans 15 amino acids. The CDR3: CASSFTSGGSETQYF. The CDR3 bases are TGCGCCAGCAGCTTCACTAGCGGGGGATCGGAGACCCAGTACTTC. The variable domain in full, with the rest retrieved from reference TRBV5-1 and TRBJ2-5, is KAGVTQTPRYLIKTRGQQVTLSCSPISGHRSVSWYQQTPGQGLQFLFEYFSETQRNKGNFPGRFSGRQFSNSRSEMNVSTLELGDSALYLCASSFTSGGSETQYFGPGTRLLVL.

V gene TRBV15 combines with J gene TRBJ1-1; the match to TRBD1 covers 7 bases. V trimming: 1 base; J trimming: 4 bases; junction bases outside the gene matches: 6. Germline V gene data show CDR1 as LNHNV and CDR2 as YYDKDF (reference sequence). The CDR3 spans 15 residues. CDR3: CATSRGEGAGTEAFF. The CDR3 DNA follows: TGTGCCACCAGCAGAGGTGAGGGGGCGGGCACTGAAGCTTTCTTT.

This clone has a handful of counts. The chain uses TRBV2 and TRBJ1-1; a possible D gene is TRBD1 (5 bases). Looked up from germline, CDR1 is SNHLY and CDR2 is FYNNEI. The CDR3 is 12 residues long. V dropped 4 bases and J dropped 4 bases, with 7 bases sitting between them. CDR3 nucleotides: TGTGCCAGCAGTGCCAGGGTCACTGAAGCTTTCTTT. Its translation: CASSARVTEAFF. Variable domain in full (rest from reference TRBV2 and TRBJ1-1): EPEVTQTPSHQVTQMGQEVILRCVPISNHLYFYWYRQILGQKVEFLVSFYNNEISEKSEIFDDQFSVERPDGSNFTLKIRSTKLEDSAMYFCASSARVTEAFFGQGTRLTVV.